Presented here are 24 T cell receptor beta chains from one specimen sequenced in a study of T cell repertoires in cytomegalovirus infection. TCRdb fed the reads into MiXCR, producing one record per CDR3 protein. Of 100,000 to 150,000 distinct CDR3 sequences listed, 32% are singletons. For these receptors, no antigen is known. The sequences come from CD8+ T cells from cultured PBMCs, collected from culture after CMV antigen stimulation. The source of these receptors is a human donor in good health (CMV status not recorded). Some clones in this sample may be carry-over from other donors' samples.

This rearrangement joins TRBV20-1 to TRBJ1-1, with TRBD1 matching 7 bases. The CDR3 is 15 residues long. The V gene's germline CDR1 is DFQATT and CDR2 SNEGSKA (reference sequence). Trimming removed 0 bases from V and 7 bases from J; junction bases left unmatched: 11. The CDR3: CSARDPQGGLGEAFF. CDR3 coding DNA: TGCAGTGCTAGAGATCCCCAGGGGGGATTGGGTGAAGCTTTCTTT.

In the case of this clonotype: This could be a read error, since a much larger clone is one nucleotide away. This likely comes from a read error, as the CDR3 has no conserved phenylalanine or tryptophan at its end. The chain is built from TRBV7-2 and TRBJ2-7, with TRBD1 identical over 10 bases. Germline V lookup: CDR1 SGHTA, CDR2 FQGNSA. Trimming cost V 5 bases and J 5 bases; bases outside gene matches: 9. The length of the CDR3 is 15 residues. CDR3: CASSAPGQGFHEQYL. CDR3 DNA: TGTGCCAGCAGCGCCCCGGGACAGGGGTTCCACGAGCAGTACCTC.

This chain uses TRBV29-1 with TRBJ2-7; 8 bases are shared with TRBD1. Per germline, CDR1 SQVTM and CDR2 ANQGSEA. J lost 0 bases, V lost 7 bases, and 5 bases had no gene match. The CDR3 runs 13 residues. Here the CDR3 DNA reads TGCAGCGCACGGACAGGGAGCTCCTACGAGCAGTACTTC. As protein: CSARTGSSYEQYF.

Only a few counts were recorded for this clonotype. The genes are TRBV6-1 and TRBJ2-1, with unresolved D. Trimming cost V 8 bases and J 0 bases, with 14 bases left between them. Germline-derived CDR1 and CDR2 are MNHNS and SASEGT. The CDR3 runs 15 residues. Written as DNA, the CDR3 is TGTGCCAGCCGCAATAGAGTCAGCTCCTACAATGAGCAGTTCTTC. Its translation: CASRNRVSSYNEQFF.

This chain joins TRBV20-1 and TRBJ2-3, with D perhaps TRBD1 or TRBD2 (7 bases each). The V end was cut by 4 bases, the J end by 0 bases, with 23 bases between. The CDR3 extends over 18 amino acids. Per germline, CDR1 DFQATT and CDR2 SNEGSKA (reference sequence). This CDR3 is CSAMAGGGSKTSTDTQYF. CDR3 nucleotide sequence: TGCAGTGCTATGGCAGGGGGGGGGTCGAAAACTAGCACAGATACGCAGTATTTT.

The V call is TRBV6-1, the J call TRBJ2-7; D gene uncertain. V lost 8 bases, J lost 5 bases, and 16 bases lay in between. The CDR3 totals 13 residues. Germline lookup yields CDR1 MNHNS and CDR2 SASEGT. CDR3 bases: TGTGCCAGCGAAGGTATAGTTCCCAACGAGCAGTACTTC. Its protein product is CASEGIVPNEQYF.

This rearrangement joins TRBV4-1 to TRBJ1-5; D perhaps matches TRBD1 (5 bases). V was clipped by 4 bases and J by 6 bases, with 16 bases between them. This CDR3 spans 15 amino acids. Germline loops: CDR1 MGHRA, CDR2 YSYEKL. CDR3 nucleotides: TGCGCCAGCAGCCGCACCCTAGGGGCAGGTCAGCCCCAGCATTTT. It yields the protein CASSRTLGAGQPQHF.

The chain joins TRBV27 to TRBJ2-2, with D unresolved. The CDR3 is 14 amino acids. Trimming pared 5 bases from V and 4 bases from J, leaving 11 bases between. Looked up from germline, CDR1 is MNHEY and CDR2 is SMNVEV (reference sequence). The CDR3: CASSPLRGTGELFF. The CDR3 nucleotides are TGTGCCAGCAGTCCTCTTCGTGGCACCGGGGAGCTGTTTTTT.

This clonotype was counted a few times. The chain is built from TRBV6-5 and TRBJ2-5; D may match TRBD1 or TRBD2 (7 bases each). Trimming removed 0 bases from V and 5 bases from J, with 16 bases in between. There are 16 residues in the CDR3. Germline values: CDR1 MNHEY, CDR2 SVGAGI. The CDR3 is CASSYSSLQGGETQYF. DNA of the CDR3: TGTGCCAGCAGTTACTCGTCTTTGCAGGGGGGGGAGACCCAGTACTTC.

This clonotype turned up a few times. This chain uses TRBV7-9 with TRBJ1-1, with a possible D match to TRBD1 (5 bases). The V end lost 1 base, the J end lost 11 bases, and 11 bases lay between the germline ends. The CDR3 is 12 residues long. Germline V lookup: CDR1 SEHNR, CDR2 FQNEAQ (reference sequence). For the CDR3, the DNA is TGTGCCAGCAGCTTAGACGGTCGGGGCGCTTTCTTT. This sequence encodes CASSLDGRGAFF.

This clonotype has only one observation. This chain joins TRBV6-2 or TRBV6-3 and TRBJ2-5, with 9 bases lining up with TRBD2. The germline CDR1 and CDR2 sequences are MNHEY and SVGEGT. The V segment lost 11 bases and the J segment 5 bases; nucleotides outside the gene matches: 12. This CDR3 comprises 14 residues. The CDR3 sequence: CAAYGGGAWETQYF. The CDR3 DNA reads TGTGCCGCCTACGGCGGGGGGGCCTGGGAGACCCAGTACTTC.

This sequence joins TRBV4-1 and TRBJ2-2, with D tentatively TRBD2 (6 bases). CDR1 MGHRA and CDR2 YSYEKL come from the germline V gene. The CDR3 runs 13 residues. V lost 2 bases and J lost 7, with 8 bases in between. The CDR3 region has the DNA TGCGCCAGCAGCCAAATGGAGGGCGGGGAGCTGTTTTTT. Translated: CASSQMEGGELFF.

This clonotype was counted ten times or more. This chain uses TRBV12-3 or TRBV12-4 with TRBJ2-1; D unclear. The length of the CDR3 is 12 residues. Trimming left V 3 bases short and J 6 bases short, with 6 bases between. CDR3 sequence reads: CASSFGLNEQFF. The CDR3 DNA reads as TGTGCCAGCAGTTTTGGTCTCAATGAGCAGTTCTTC.

The gene calls are TRBV5-5 and TRBJ1-6; perhaps TRBD1 as D (5 bases). V was cut by 4 bases and J by 8 bases, with 13 bases left in between. CDR1 and CDR2 (germline): SGHKS, YYEKEE (reference sequence). The CDR3 covers 14 residues. The DNA of the CDR3 is TGTGCCAGCAGCACGGGACTTAGGGATTCACCCCTCCACTTT. It translates to CASSTGLRDSPLHF.

The genes are TRBV2 and TRBJ2-4; D tentatively reads TRBD1 or TRBD2 (5 bases each). V dropped 10 bases and J dropped 4 bases, with 11 bases sitting between them. The CDR3 sequence is 12 residues long. CDR1 is SNHLY and CDR2 is FYNNEI in the germline V gene. The CDR3 is CATTGPKNIQYF. The CDR3 DNA sequence: TGTGCCACTACGGGACCGAAAAACATTCAGTACTTC.

The J gene is TRBJ1-5, the V gene TRBV19; 7 positions agree with TRBD1. Germline V gene data show CDR1 as LNHDA and CDR2 as SQIVND (reference sequence). The length of the CDR3 is 14 residues. J lost 4 bases, V lost 6 bases, and 6 bases had no gene match. The CDR3 sequence: CASREDRLNQPQHF. In nucleotides, the CDR3 is TGTGCCAGTAGGGAGGACAGGCTGAATCAGCCCCAGCATTTT.

The rearrangement uses TRBV5-6 and TRBJ1-5; tentative D call: TRBD1 (5 bases). Germline V CDR1 and CDR2: SGHDT, YYEEEE. V was shortened by 4 bases and J by 6 bases, with 11 bases between the two germline ends. The CDR3 consists of 13 residues. For the CDR3, the DNA is TGTGCCAGCAGCGGCCAGGGCGCTCAGCCCCAGCATTTT. It yields the protein CASSGQGAQPQHF.

This clonotype came up many times. The chain links TRBV19 to TRBJ1-5, with D unresolved. CDR3 length equals 18 residues. Germline CDR1 and CDR2: LNHDA and SQIVND (reference sequence). Between the trimmed V and J ends, which lost 3 bases and 2 bases, there was a span of 20 bases. The CDR3 DNA reads TGTGCCAGTAGTATTTCCCGTGGGGTCGTGCGGGGCAATCAGCCCCAGCATTTT. Residues: CASSISRGVVRGNQPQHF.

The rearrangement uses TRBV29-1 and TRBJ1-2; no clear D gene. V was clipped by 1 base and J by 8 bases, with 17 bases between them. The CDR3 spans 14 residues. The germline gives CDR1 SQVTM, CDR2 ANQGSEA. CDR3 in DNA: TGCAGCGTTGAAGGGCCACACCAACTGAGGGGCTACACCTTC. Protein: CSVEGPHQLRGYTF.

The chain joins TRBV28 to TRBJ2-1; TRBD2 aligns across 9 bases. CDR1 and CDR2 (germline): MDHEN, SYDVKM. Losses at the gene ends were 8 bases for V and 9 bases for J; bases not matched to a gene: 8. The CDR3 contains 13 residues. The CDR3 is CASRRGGLFEQFF. CDR3 sequence (DNA): TGTGCCAGCCGGCGGGGGGGCCTATTTGAGCAGTTCTTC. Filled out from reference TRBV28 and TRBJ2-1, the complete variable domain reads DVKVTQSSRYLVKRTGEKVFLECVQDMDHENMFWYRQDPGLGLRLIYFSYDVKMKEKGDIPEGYSVSREKKERFSLILESASTNQTSMYLCASRRGGLFEQFFGPGTRLTVL.

V gene TRBV7-9 combines with J gene TRBJ2-7; 15 nucleotides align to TRBD2. CDR3 length: 17 residues. In germline, CDR1 is SEHNR, CDR2 FQNEAQ (reference sequence). Trimming cost V 6 bases and J 3 bases; bases outside gene matches: 9. CDR3 bases: TGTGCCAGCAGACCGGGACTAGCGGGGGGAGAGAACTACGAGCAGTACTTC. It yields the protein CASRPGLAGGENYEQYF.

In its sample, this clonotype was seen a few times. The V gene is TRBV9, the J gene TRBJ2-1; D unclear. The CDR3 has 15 residues. Trimming pared 0 bases from V and 0 bases from J, leaving 7 bases between. CDR1 is SGDLS and CDR2 is YYNGEE in the germline V gene. This chain's CDR3 is CASSVALGSYNEQFF. The CDR3 region has the DNA TGTGCCAGCAGCGTAGCCCTTGGCTCCTACAATGAGCAGTTCTTC.

The rearrangement uses TRBV4-1 and TRBJ2-1, with 8 bases identical to TRBD1. Trimming removed 1 base from V and 8 bases from J; junction bases left unmatched: 10. This CDR3 region has 16 residues. Germline loops: CDR1 MGHRA, CDR2 YSYEKL. In nucleotides, the CDR3 is TGCGCCAGCAGCCAAGTCGGGCAGGGGGCGATGGATGAGCAGTTCTTC. This codes for CASSQVGQGAMDEQFF.

This clonotype was seen ten or more times. The DNA for the CDR3 is TGTGCCAGCAGCGCGGGACACCGAGGGGAAAAACTGTTTTTT. This encodes CASSAGHRGEKLFF. This chain links TRBV7-8 with TRBJ1-4; D is perhaps TRBD1 (6 bases). The length of the CDR3 is 14 residues. Germline CDR1 and CDR2: SGHVS and FQNEAQ. The ends were cut back, 5 bases at V and 8 bases at J, with 15 bases in the middle. Variable domain in full (rest from reference TRBV7-8 and TRBJ1-4): GAGVSQSPRYKVAKRGQDVALRCDPISGHVSLFWYQQALGQGPEFLTYFQNEAQLDKSGLPSDRFFAERPEGSVSTLKIQRTQQEDSAVYLCASSAGHRGEKLFFGSGTQLSVL.